What follows are 18 T cell receptor beta chains derived from one specimen sequenced in a study of blood T cell repertoires in COVID-19 (dated by TCRdb to 2019 to 2021). Library creation used the immunoSEQ multiplex PCR assay. Sourced from immuneACCESS, this table was stored by TCRdb with only in-frame sequences that have V and J called. A share of the clones is absent; for the studies checked, an unresolved V gene accounts for under half, and the remainder has no known explanation. The sample yields 300,000 to 400,000 clones; more than 90% were counted once. The ten largest clones take up around 2.5% of the sample. The sequencing input was PBMCs or T cells enriched from blood (not recorded which). The receptor set was obtained from a man aged 55 to 70 who had recovered from COVID-19.

The chain has TRBV19 and TRBJ1-1; 9 bases fit TRBD1. Trimming took 2 bases from V and 4 from J; bases not matched to a gene: 5. The CDR3 spans 15 residues. Germline loops: CDR1 LNHDA, CDR2 SQIVND (reference sequence). CDR3 sequence reads: CASSIPQTGGTEAFF. CDR3 sequence (DNA): TGTGCCAGTAGTATACCACAGACAGGGGGCACTGAAGCTTTCTTT.

This clone was seen a single time. This sequence joins TRBV5-1 and TRBJ1-2; 8 positions match TRBD1. Germline lookup yields CDR1 SGHRS and CDR2 YFSETQ. The CDR3 is made up of 14 amino acids. V gave up 4 bases and J gave up 5 bases; unmatched junction bases: 7. This CDR3 reads CASSRGQGGYGYTF. CDR3 in DNA: TGCGCCAGCAGCCGCGGACAGGGCGGGTATGGCTACACCTTC. Filled out from reference TRBV5-1 and TRBJ1-2, the complete variable domain reads KAGVTQTPRYLIKTRGQQVTLSCSPISGHRSVSWYQQTPGQGLQFLFEYFSETQRNKGNFPGRFSGRQFSNSRSEMNVSTLELGDSALYLCASSRGQGGYGYTFGSGTRLTVV.

The chain combines TRBV27 with TRBJ2-4; possibly TRBD1 for D (6 bases). Trimming removed 6 bases at V and 0 bases at J, with 12 bases between. The CDR3 sequence is 15 residues long. Germline assignment: CDR1 MNHEY and CDR2 SMNVEV (reference sequence). The CDR3 region has the DNA TGTGCCAGCAGCGACAGGTTCCTAGCCAAAAACATTCAGTACTTC. Protein product: CASSDRFLAKNIQYF.

J is TRBJ2-1 and V is TRBV10-1; 7 bases are a match to TRBD2. This CDR3 is built from 15 residues. With 2 bases clipped from V and 4 bases from J, the junction kept 5 bases outside the gene matches. Germline assignment: CDR1 WNHNN and CDR2 SYGVQD (reference sequence). CDR3 region: CASSESSGRYNEQFF. DNA for the CDR3: TGCGCCAGCAGTGAGAGTAGCGGGCGATACAATGAGCAGTTCTTC.

The chain uses TRBV6-5 and TRBJ1-5, with D possibly matching TRBD1 (5 bases). Per germline, CDR1 MNHEY and CDR2 SVGAGI. The CDR3 runs 12 residues. V dropped 4 bases and J dropped 5 bases, with 6 bases sitting between them. This CDR3 is CASSFRDQPQHF. As DNA, the CDR3 is TGTGCCAGCAGTTTCAGGGATCAGCCCCAGCATTTT.

This clone was recorded only once. J is TRBJ2-7 and V is TRBV11-2; maybe TRBD2 (5 bases). The germline CDR1 and CDR2 sequences are SGHAT and FQNNGV. There are 15 residues in the CDR3. Trimming took 0 bases from V and 7 from J, leaving 16 bases between them. As DNA, the CDR3 is TGTGCCAGCAGCTTAGATCGTTCCAGCGGAGCTGAGCAGTACTTC. It yields the protein CASSLDRSSGAEQYF.

The chain carries TRBV6-5 and TRBJ2-5; TRBD1 aligns across 8 bases. Germline V gene sequence: CDR1 MNHEY, CDR2 SVGAGI. The CDR3 is 14 residues long. V lost 0 bases to trimming and J lost 5 bases; unmatched junction nucleotides: 2. CDR3 in DNA: TGTGCCAGCAGTTACTCGACAGGGGCGGAGACCCAGTACTTC. Its protein product is CASSYSTGAETQYF.

The chain has TRBV11-3 and TRBJ2-5, with 12 bases that match TRBD2. The CDR3 totals 15 residues. Germline V lookup: CDR1 SGHNT, CDR2 YENEEA. V shed 5 bases, J shed 2 bases, and the junction held 3 bases outside the gene matches. CDR3 amino acids: CASSSGLAGQETQYF. CDR3 in DNA: TGTGCCAGCAGCAGTGGACTAGCGGGACAAGAGACCCAGTACTTC.

V usage is TRBV3-1 (or the pseudogene TRBV3-2) and J usage is TRBJ1-6, with a weak D call TRBD1 (5 bases). Per germline, CDR1 LGHDT and CDR2 YNNKEL (reference sequence). Trimming stripped 2 bases from V and 6 bases from J, with 11 bases between. This CDR3 region has 15 residues. Written as DNA, the CDR3 is TGTGCCAGCAGCCAAACCCAGGGCTCTAATTCACCCCTCCACTTT. Translating it yields CASSQTQGSNSPLHF.

For this clone: One end of the junction fails to match germline, which may point to a read error. The chain employs TRBV6-5 and TRBJ1-6, with D unclear. From germline, CDR1 is MNHEY and CDR2 SVGAGI. The CDR3 consists of 14 residues. The CDR3 loop is CASSHSEGNSPLHF. For the CDR3, the DNA is TGTGCCAGCAGTCACTCCGAGGGAAATTCACCCCTCCACTTT.

The chain combines TRBV7-9 with TRBJ1-3, with D maybe TRBD1 (6 bases). CDR1 is SEHNR, CDR2 FQNEAQ, per germline (reference sequence). V shed 6 bases and J shed 2 bases, with 14 bases lying between them. CDR3 length: 15 amino acids. Written as DNA, the CDR3 is TGTGCCAGCAGGGAAAGGGACAATCCTGGAAACACCATATATTTT. Residues: CASRERDNPGNTIYF.

The chain joins TRBV9 to TRBJ2-1, with 8 bases lining up with TRBD2. Germline CDR1 SGDLS, CDR2 YYNGEE. V shed 3 bases and J 4 bases; nucleotides not matched to a gene: 6. The CDR3 spans 15 residues. CDR3 in amino acids: CASSEAGAGYNEQFF. In DNA form, the CDR3 reads TGTGCCAGCAGCGAAGCGGGAGCGGGGTACAATGAGCAGTTCTTC. Based on the CDR3 plus reference TRBV9 and TRBJ2-1, the full variable domain is DSGVTQTPKHLITATGQRVTLRCSPRSGDLSVYWYQQSLDQGLQFLIQYYNGEERAKGNILERFSAQQFPDLHSELNLSSLELGDSALYFCASSEAGAGYNEQFFGPGTRLTVL.

The chain joins TRBV9 to TRBJ1-1; the D is unclear. The CDR3 loop spans 14 amino acids. CDR1 and CDR2 (germline): SGDLS, YYNGEE. V dropped 0 bases and J dropped 0 bases, with 6 bases sitting between them. CDR3 in DNA: TGTGCCAGCAGCGTAGCTGTTATGAACACTGAAGCTTTCTTT. Amino acid sequence: CASSVAVMNTEAFF.

The V gene is TRBV11-2, the J gene TRBJ2-2, with D possibly matching TRBD1 (5 bases). CDR1 and CDR2 from the germline V gene are SGHAT and FQNNGV. With 5 bases removed from V and 4 bases from J, the gap between germline ends came to 11 bases. CDR3 length equals 14 residues. This CDR3 is CASSQRRGTGELFF. The CDR3 nucleotides are TGTGCCAGCAGCCAACGAAGGGGCACCGGGGAGCTGTTTTTT.

The chain carries TRBV3-1 (or the pseudogene TRBV3-2) and TRBJ1-4; 8 positions agree with TRBD1. With 4 bases clipped from V and 6 bases from J, the junction kept 7 bases outside the gene matches. Per the germline V gene, CDR1 is LGHDT and CDR2 is YNNKEL (reference sequence). This CDR3 region has 15 residues. The CDR3 DNA reads TGTGCCAGCAGCCCCGCTGGCAGGGGGCATGAAAAACTGTTTTTT. This sequence encodes CASSPAGRGHEKLFF.

V usage is TRBV5-1 and J usage is TRBJ1-2; 11 bases map to TRBD1. The CDR3 runs 17 residues. V was clipped by 2 bases and J by 2 bases; unmatched bases: 8. Germline V lookup: CDR1 SGHRS, CDR2 YFSETQ. CDR3 amino acids: CASSLWTGGEVNYGYTF. CDR3 in DNA: TGCGCCAGCAGCTTATGGACAGGGGGCGAAGTGAACTATGGCTACACCTTC.

The chain uses TRBV28 and TRBJ2-3, with 8 bases that match TRBD2. From germline, CDR1 is MDHEN and CDR2 SYDVKM. V lost 8 bases and J lost 5; bases outside the gene matches: 15. CDR3 size: 16 residues. As DNA, the CDR3 is TGTGCCAGCGGGTTAAGTAGGGGCGCGGGGGGAGATACGCAGTATTTT. As protein: CASGLSRGAGGDTQYF. The variable domain in full, completed from reference TRBV28 and TRBJ2-3, reads DVKVTQSSRYLVKRTGEKVFLECVQDMDHENMFWYRQDPGLGLRLIYFSYDVKMKEKGDIPEGYSVSREKKERFSLILESASTNQTSMYLCASGLSRGAGGDTQYFGPGTRLTVL.

The chain employs TRBV19 and TRBJ1-4; D is unclear. V lost 4 bases to trimming and J lost 5 bases, with 8 bases between them. Germline V gene lookup returns CDR1 LNHDA and CDR2 SQIVND (reference sequence). CDR3 size: 13 residues. The CDR3 coding sequence is TGTGCCAGTAGTAGGCCACAGAATGAAAAACTGTTTTTT. Translation: CASSRPQNEKLFF.